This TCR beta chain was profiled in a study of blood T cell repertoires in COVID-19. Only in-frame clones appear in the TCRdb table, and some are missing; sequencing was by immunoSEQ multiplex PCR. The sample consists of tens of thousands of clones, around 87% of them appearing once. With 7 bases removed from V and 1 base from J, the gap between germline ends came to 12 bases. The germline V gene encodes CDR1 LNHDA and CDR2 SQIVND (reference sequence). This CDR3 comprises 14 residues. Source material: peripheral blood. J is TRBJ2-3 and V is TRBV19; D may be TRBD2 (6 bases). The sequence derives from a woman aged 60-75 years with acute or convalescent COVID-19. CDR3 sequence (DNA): TGTGCCAGTATTGGGGCGGGGCGCACAGATACGCAGTATTTT. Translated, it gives CASIGAGRTDTQYF.